Shown below are 23 T cell receptor beta chains from a single sample sequenced in a study of blood T cell repertoires in COVID-19. Libraries were prepared by immunoSEQ multiplex PCR; TCRdb keeps only in-frame clonotypes and omits some of them. The table lists about 66,000 clones, approximately 82% of them singletons. Sequencing used peripheral blood. These receptors were collected from a man aged 60 to 75 with acute or convalescent COVID-19.

This sequence joins TRBV7-9 and TRBJ1-6; TRBD1 matches at 7 bases. The CDR3 is 12 amino acids. Germline-derived CDR1 and CDR2 are SEHNR and FQNEAQ (reference sequence). Trimming removed 5 bases from V and 10 bases from J; junction bases left unmatched: 2. The CDR3 DNA sequence: TGTGCCAGCAGCGACAGGGAATCACCCCTCCACTTT. This gives the protein CASSDRESPLHF.

The CDR3 DNA is TGTGCCAGTAGTTTAGGCGGGGGCGACACAGATACGCAGTATTTT. This translates into CASSLGGGDTDTQYF. The genes are TRBV19 and TRBJ2-3; D is perhaps TRBD2 (7 bases). The V end lost 5 bases, the J end lost 2 bases, and 14 bases lay between the germline ends. This CDR3 spans 15 amino acids. Germline V gene lookup returns CDR1 LNHDA and CDR2 SQIVND (reference sequence).

The genes are TRBV6-6 and TRBJ1-2; no definite D call. The CDR3 spans 11 residues. Germline V gene lookup returns CDR1 MNHNY and CDR2 SVGAGI (reference sequence). V was trimmed by 5 bases and J by 6 bases, leaving 7 bases between them. CDR3 region: CASSQQHGYTF. The CDR3 DNA is TGTGCCAGCAGTCAACAACATGGCTACACCTTC.

This chain's CDR3 is CASSISLTANTGELFF. CDR3 in DNA: TGTGCCAGTAGTATCTCCTTGACAGCGAACACCGGGGAGCTGTTTTTT. The rearrangement uses TRBV19 and TRBJ2-2; D possibly corresponds to TRBD1 (5 bases). Germline-derived CDR1 and CDR2 are LNHDA and SQIVND (reference sequence). Trimming removed 3 bases from V and 0 bases from J, with 11 bases in between. The CDR3 totals 16 residues.

V is TRBV7-2 and J is TRBJ2-1; D is unresolved. Germline lookup yields CDR1 SGHTA and CDR2 FQGNSA. V was clipped by 6 bases and J by 0 bases, with 12 bases between them. The CDR3 runs to 15 residues. Written as DNA, the CDR3 is TGTGCCAGCAGACCCACCCCGAGCTCCTACAATGAGCAGTTCTTC. This sequence encodes CASRPTPSSYNEQFF. Full variable domain (missing parts from reference TRBV7-2 and TRBJ2-1): GAGVSQSPSNKVTEKGKDVELRCDPISGHTALYWYRQSLGQGLEFLIYFQGNSAPDKSGLPSDRFSAERTGGSVSTLTIQRTQQEDSAVYLCASRPTPSSYNEQFFGPGTRLTVL.

The V gene is TRBV7-2, the J gene TRBJ1-5, with a tentative D call TRBD1 (5 bases). Looked up from germline, CDR1 is SGHTA and CDR2 is FQGNSA. Trimming removed 5 bases from V and 7 bases from J, with 18 bases in between. The CDR3 totals 15 residues. This CDR3 reads CASSADGRGGQPQHF. In DNA form, the CDR3 reads TGTGCCAGCAGCGCAGACGGGAGGGGAGGACAGCCCCAGCATTTT.

The V call is TRBV2, the J call TRBJ2-5; 9 bases match TRBD1. The CDR3 extends over 15 amino acids. V shed 6 bases, J shed 3 bases, and the junction held 8 bases outside the gene matches. Germline CDR1 reads SNHLY; CDR2 reads FYNNEI. CDR3 nucleotide sequence: TGTGCCAGCAGCGCGACAGGGGGTCTGAAAGAGACCCAGTACTTC. Protein product: CASSATGGLKETQYF.

The chain carries TRBV9 and TRBJ2-1, with TRBD1 identical over 11 bases. This CDR3 is 15 amino acids long. Germline assignment: CDR1 SGDLS and CDR2 YYNGEE. The trim removed 4 bases at V and 9 bases at J, leaving 9 bases unmatched. CDR3 coding DNA: TGTGCCAGCAGCCCTGGACAGGGGGCGGTTCGTGAGCAGTTCTTC. Translated: CASSPGQGAVREQFF. The full variable domain, rest sourced from reference TRBV9 and TRBJ2-1, is DSGVTQTPKHLITATGQRVTLRCSPRSGDLSVYWYQQSLDQGLQFLIQYYNGEERAKGNILERFSAQQFPDLHSELNLSSLELGDSALYFCASSPGQGAVREQFFGPGTRLTVL.

The V call is TRBV30, the J call TRBJ1-1, with 8 bases fitting TRBD1. V gave up 8 bases and J gave up 9 bases; unmatched junction bases: 20. Germline V CDR1 and CDR2: GTSNPN, SVGIG (reference sequence). The length of the CDR3 is 15 residues. The CDR3 region is CAPQTSTQGVAQAFF. CDR3 coding DNA: TGTGCCCCCCAAACCTCGACACAGGGGGTTGCTCAAGCTTTCTTT.

CDR3 residues: CASSLPPNEKLFF. CDR3 sequence (DNA): TGTGCCAGCAGCCTCCCCCCCAATGAAAAACTGTTTTTT. This chain links TRBV7-9 with TRBJ1-4; D uncertain. In germline, CDR1 is SEHNR, CDR2 FQNEAQ (reference sequence). CDR3 length: 13 residues. V lost 5 bases to trimming and J lost 5 bases, with 9 bases between them.

The chain combines TRBV30 with TRBJ2-1; the match to TRBD2 covers 9 bases. Germline assignment: CDR1 GTSNPN and CDR2 SVGIG (reference sequence). J was trimmed by 2 bases and V by 0 bases; bases with no gene match: 17. CDR3 length: 20 residues. This CDR3 is CAWSVSLSKRGARPYNEQFF. CDR3 in DNA: TGTGCCTGGAGTGTATCTCTATCGAAGCGGGGGGCCCGGCCCTACAATGAGCAGTTCTTC.

The chain recombines TRBV21-1 with TRBJ2-1; the D call in the table, TRBD2, was not verified against the DNA. TRBV21-1 is marked as a pseudogene. This CDR3 region has 17 residues. CDR3 sequence (DNA): TGTGCCAGCAGCAAATGGGTTAGGTGGGGGGTAGGGTTTGAGCAGTTCTTC. This sequence encodes CASSKWVRWGVGFEQFF.

The rearrangement joins TRBV6-1 to TRBJ2-5; 7 nucleotides agree with TRBD2. V lost 2 bases to trimming and J lost 5 bases; unmatched junction nucleotides: 5. The CDR3 has 14 residues. CDR1 MNHNS and CDR2 SASEGT come from the germline V gene. CDR3 region: CASSELGGTETQYF. The CDR3 DNA sequence: TGTGCCAGCAGTGAACTGGGAGGGACCGAGACCCAGTACTTC.

CDR3 in amino acids: CASSSIRTSGDTQYF. The CDR3 region has the DNA TGTGCCAGCAGCTCCATCCGGACTAGCGGGGATACGCAGTATTTT. The V gene is TRBV11-3, the J gene TRBJ2-3; 11 bases map to TRBD2. The CDR3 covers 15 residues. Germline trimming cut 4 bases from V and 6 bases from J; bases unmatched to any gene: 6. Germline V gene data show CDR1 as SGHNT and CDR2 as YENEEA.

This chain joins TRBV19 and TRBJ1-5; the match to TRBD1 covers 7 bases. Germline V lookup: CDR1 LNHDA, CDR2 SQIVND (reference sequence). Trimming at V came to 6 bases and at J to 3 bases, leaving 5 bases not matched to a gene. CDR3 size: 14 residues. The CDR3 DNA sequence: TGTGCCAGTAGCGCGACAGGGATCAATCAGCCCCAGCATTTT. Its protein product is CASSATGINQPQHF.

The V call is TRBV2, the J call TRBJ2-4, with TRBD2 matching 8 bases. Germline loops: CDR1 SNHLY, CDR2 FYNNEI. J gave up 9 bases and V 5 bases, and 3 bases lay outside the gene matches. This CDR3 has 12 amino acids. DNA of the CDR3: TGTGCCAGCAGTCGGGGGGGCGGCATTCAGTACTTC. Protein sequence: CASSRGGGIQYF. Variable domain in full (rest from reference TRBV2 and TRBJ2-4): EPEVTQTPSHQVTQMGQEVILRCVPISNHLYFYWYRQILGQKVEFLVSFYNNEISEKSEIFDDQFSVERPDGSNFTLKIRSTKLEDSAMYFCASSRGGGIQYFGAGTRLSVL.

V is TRBV10-3 and J is TRBJ2-7, with D possibly being TRBD1 (5 bases). The germline CDR1 and CDR2 sequences are ENHRY and SYGVKD. This CDR3 spans 13 amino acids. The V end lost 0 bases, the J end lost 10 bases, and 13 bases lay between the germline ends. CDR3 in DNA: TGTGCCATCAGTGAGTCGGGCTCGACAGTACAGTACGTC. Encoded protein: CAISESGSTVQYV.

There are a few counts of this clone. The rearrangement joins TRBV4-1 to TRBJ1-3; the match to TRBD1 covers 7 bases. V was clipped by 4 bases and J by 4 bases; unmatched bases: 7. Germline CDR1 MGHRA, CDR2 YSYEKL. This CDR3 contains 15 residues. The CDR3 loop is CASSLSDRSGNTIYF. The CDR3, as DNA: TGCGCCAGCAGCCTATCGGACAGGTCCGGAAACACCATATATTTT.

V gene TRBV5-5 combines with J gene TRBJ1-2; D perhaps matches TRBD1 (5 bases). The CDR3 spans 13 residues. The germline gives CDR1 SGHKS, CDR2 YYEKEE (reference sequence). V was trimmed by 5 bases and J by 8 bases, leaving 16 bases between them. The CDR3 DNA follows: TGTGCCAGCAGGAACCAGGGTAATGGGGGCTACACCTTC. Translated, it gives CASRNQGNGGYTF.

The chain has TRBV5-1 and TRBJ2-3, with D maybe TRBD2 (6 bases). From germline, CDR1 is SGHRS and CDR2 YFSETQ. The CDR3 extends over 16 amino acids. The V end was cut by 5 bases, the J end by 0 bases, with 16 bases between. CDR3 residues: CASRGTPLTSTDTQYF. CDR3 nucleotides: TGCGCCAGCAGGGGGACTCCGCTTACTAGCACAGATACGCAGTATTTT.

The chain uses TRBV9 and TRBJ2-4, with 8 positions matching TRBD1. CDR1 is SGDLS, CDR2 YYNGEE, per germline. The CDR3 spans 14 residues. V was clipped by 0 bases and J by 6 bases; unmatched bases: 2. CDR3 DNA: TGTGCCAGCAGCGTAGGACAGGGGCGAAACATTCAGTACTTC. It codes for CASSVGQGRNIQYF.

The J gene is TRBJ1-1, the V gene TRBV7-2, with D possibly being TRBD1 (5 bases). Germline CDR1 is SGHTA and CDR2 is FQGNSA. This CDR3 has 15 amino acids. Trimming pared 1 base from V and 2 bases from J, leaving 11 bases between. CDR3 DNA: TGTGCCAGCAGCTTAGAGATTACAGGAAACACTGAAGCTTTCTTT. It translates to CASSLEITGNTEAFF.

The chain has TRBV2 and TRBJ2-2; 10 bases align to TRBD1. Germline CDR1 SNHLY, CDR2 FYNNEI. The CDR3 sequence is 16 residues long. The V segment lost 5 bases and the J segment 4 bases; nucleotides outside the gene matches: 7. The CDR3 loop reads CASSSRQGAVTGELFF. CDR3 sequence (DNA): TGTGCCAGCAGTTCAAGACAGGGGGCTGTCACCGGGGAGCTGTTTTTT.